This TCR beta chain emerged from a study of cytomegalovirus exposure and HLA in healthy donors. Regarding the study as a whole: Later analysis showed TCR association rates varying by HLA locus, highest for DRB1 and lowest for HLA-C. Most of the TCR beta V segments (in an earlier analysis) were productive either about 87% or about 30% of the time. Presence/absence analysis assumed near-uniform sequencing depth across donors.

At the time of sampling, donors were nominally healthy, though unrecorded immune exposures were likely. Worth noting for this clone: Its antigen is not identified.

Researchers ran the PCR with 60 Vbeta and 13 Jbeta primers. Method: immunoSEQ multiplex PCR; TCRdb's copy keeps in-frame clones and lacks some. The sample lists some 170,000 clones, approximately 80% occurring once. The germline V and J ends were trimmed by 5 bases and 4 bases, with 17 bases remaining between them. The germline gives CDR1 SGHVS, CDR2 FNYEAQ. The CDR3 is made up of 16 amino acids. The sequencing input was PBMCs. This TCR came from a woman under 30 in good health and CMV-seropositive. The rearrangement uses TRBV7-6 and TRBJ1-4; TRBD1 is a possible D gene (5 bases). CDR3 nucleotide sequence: TGTGCCAGCAGCCGAAGGTTTGCAGGGAATAATGAAAAACTGTTTTTT. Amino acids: CASSRRFAGNNEKLFF.